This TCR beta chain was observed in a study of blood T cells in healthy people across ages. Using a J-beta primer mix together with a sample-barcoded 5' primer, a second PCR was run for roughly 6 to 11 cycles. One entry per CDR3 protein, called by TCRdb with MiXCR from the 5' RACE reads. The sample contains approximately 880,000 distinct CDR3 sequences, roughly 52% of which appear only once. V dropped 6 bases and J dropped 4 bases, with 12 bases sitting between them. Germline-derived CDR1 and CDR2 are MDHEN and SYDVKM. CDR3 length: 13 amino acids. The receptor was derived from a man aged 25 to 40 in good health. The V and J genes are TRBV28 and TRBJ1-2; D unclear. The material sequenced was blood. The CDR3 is CASSPTRSYGYTF. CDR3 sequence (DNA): TGTGCCAGCAGCCCGACACGGAGCTATGGCTACACCTTC.